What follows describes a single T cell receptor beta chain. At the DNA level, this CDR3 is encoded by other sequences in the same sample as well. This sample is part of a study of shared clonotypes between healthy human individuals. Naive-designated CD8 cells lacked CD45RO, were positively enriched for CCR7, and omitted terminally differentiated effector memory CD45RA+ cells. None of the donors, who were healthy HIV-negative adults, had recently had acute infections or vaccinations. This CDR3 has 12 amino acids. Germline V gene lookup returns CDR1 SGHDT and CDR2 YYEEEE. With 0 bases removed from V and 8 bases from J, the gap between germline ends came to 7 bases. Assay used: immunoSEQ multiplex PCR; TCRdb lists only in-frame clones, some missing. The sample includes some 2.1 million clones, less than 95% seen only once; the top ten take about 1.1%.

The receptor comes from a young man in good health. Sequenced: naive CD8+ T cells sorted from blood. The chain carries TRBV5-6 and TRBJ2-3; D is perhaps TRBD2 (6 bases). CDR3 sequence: CASSLGLGTQYF. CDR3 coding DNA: TGTGCCAGCAGCTTGGGACTAGGTACGCAGTATTTT.